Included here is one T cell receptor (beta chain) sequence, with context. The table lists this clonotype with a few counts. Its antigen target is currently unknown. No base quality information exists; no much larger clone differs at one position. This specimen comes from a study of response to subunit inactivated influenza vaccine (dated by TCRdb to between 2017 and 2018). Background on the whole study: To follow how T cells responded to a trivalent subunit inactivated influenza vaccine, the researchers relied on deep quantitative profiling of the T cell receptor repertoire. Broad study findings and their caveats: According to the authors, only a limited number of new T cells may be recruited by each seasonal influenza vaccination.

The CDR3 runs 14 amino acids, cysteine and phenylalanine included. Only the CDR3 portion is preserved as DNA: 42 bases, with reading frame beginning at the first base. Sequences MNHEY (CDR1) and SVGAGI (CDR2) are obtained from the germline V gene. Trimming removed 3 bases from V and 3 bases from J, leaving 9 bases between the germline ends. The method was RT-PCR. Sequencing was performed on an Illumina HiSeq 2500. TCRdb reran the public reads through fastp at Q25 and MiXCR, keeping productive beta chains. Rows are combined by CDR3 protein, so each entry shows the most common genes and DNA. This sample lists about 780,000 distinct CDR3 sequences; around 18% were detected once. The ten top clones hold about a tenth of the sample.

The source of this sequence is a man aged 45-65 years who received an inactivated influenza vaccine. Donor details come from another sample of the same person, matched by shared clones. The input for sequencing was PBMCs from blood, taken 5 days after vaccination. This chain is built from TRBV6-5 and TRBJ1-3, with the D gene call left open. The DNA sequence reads TGTGCCAGCAGTTATGAAGGTTTTGGAAACACCATATATTTT. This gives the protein CASSYEGFGNTIYF.